The present T cell receptor beta chain was sequenced within a study of blood T cells in healthy people across ages. Sample-barcoded 5' priming and a J-beta primer mix drove a second PCR of 7 to 11 cycles. TCRdb fed the 5' RACE reads into MiXCR, producing one record per CDR3 protein. The sample contains 550,000 to 700,000 distinct CDR3 sequences, approximately 25% of which appear only once. Germline V lookup: CDR1 SQVTM, CDR2 ANQGSEA. CDR3 size: 13 residues. V was cut by 1 base and J by 8 bases, with 14 bases left in between. Points on this clonotype: Its antigen is not known.

Each donor had around 10 milliliters of peripheral blood drawn. Extraction of total RNA produced a minimum of 5.5 micrograms from each sample. Study-wide results and limits: A strong correlation was seen between TCR beta diversity and naive T cell percentage. Diversity estimates from one million T cells were considered underestimates.

Sequencing was performed on blood. The chain combines TRBV29-1 with TRBJ1-2, with D hard to call. This receptor was taken from a woman aged 70-85 years in good health. The CDR3 reads CSVEGGREGGYTF. CDR3 nucleotide sequence: TGCAGCGTTGAAGGCGGGAGGGAGGGAGGCTACACCTTC.